The text below deals with one TCR beta chain. Its specificity is not known. These data are taken from a study of T cell clonotyping in hematopoietic cell transplantation. The CDR3 is 11 residues long. Trimming left V 5 bases short and J 6 bases short, with 5 bases between. Germline V gives CDR1 SNHLY, CDR2 FYNNEI. Clones were read by immunoSEQ multiplex PCR, and TCRdb kept only the in-frame ones, dropping some. The sample includes 5,400 or so clones, around 90% of them seen just once. Study-wide points: After transplant, recipient diversity fell while pathologically expanded clonotypes grew through day 180.

The TCR sequence derives from a female patient aged 50-59 years who had an allogeneic stem cell transplant from a related donor, so the T cells may come from the graft donor. Some clones in this sample may be carry-over from other donors' samples. The chain links TRBV2 to TRBJ1-5; D gene ambiguous. Sequenced here: peripheral blood mononuclear cells, sampled 100 days after allogeneic stem cell transplant. The CDR3 spells CASSLGQPQHF. The CDR3 nucleotides read TGTGCCAGCAGTTTGGGTCAGCCCCAGCATTTT.